The rows below give T cell receptor beta chains drawn from one sample of a study of glioma-infiltrating T cells after dendritic cell vaccination. Profiling relied on immunoSEQ multiplex PCR, and the TCRdb table lists in-frame clones only, not all of them. The table includes 80,000 to 100,000 clones, approximately 80% detected once. The starting material was blood, obtained after dendritic cell vaccination. The receptors were sampled from a human donor with glioblastoma. Each CDR3 is given with its conserved first and last residue. The D gene is left open where the match is weak. Part of the rows lack a size; the others show once, few, many or a class for expanded clones.

D: TRBD1; size: -; J: TRBJ2-2; V: TRBV7-9; CDR3: CASVGQPNTGELFF; DNA: TGTGCCAGCGTGGGACAGCCGAACACCGGGGAGCTGTTTTTT
D: -; size: once; J: TRBJ1-3; V: TRBV5-1; CDR3: CASSPNPGNTIYF; DNA: TGCGCCAGCAGCCCTAATCCCGGAAACACCATATATTTT
D: -; size: once; J: TRBJ2-7; V: TRBV10-3; CDR3: CAISDPPRQYEQYF; DNA: TGTGCCATCAGTGACCCACCTAGACAGTACGAGCAGTACTTC
D: TRBD1; size: -; J: TRBJ2-7; V: TRBV29-1; CDR3: CSVTGVPAYEQYF; DNA: TGCAGCGTAACAGGGGTCCCCGCCTACGAGCAGTACTTC
D: -; size: -; J: TRBJ1-1; V: TRBV14; CDR3: CASSPGDTEAFF; DNA: TGTGCCAGCAGCCCAGGGGACACTGAAGCTTTCTTT
D: -; size: -; J: TRBJ1-2; V: TRBV6-1; CDR3: CASSHSYGYTF; DNA: TGTGCCAGCAGTCACAGCTATGGCTACACCTTC
D: TRBD2; size: -; J: TRBJ2-2; V: TRBV29-1; CDR3: CSAGAGDETGELFF; DNA: TGCAGCGCCGGAGCGGGAGATGAGACCGGGGAGCTGTTTTTT
D: TRBD2; size: -; J: TRBJ2-7; V: TRBV19; CDR3: CASSISGSDGEQYF; DNA: TGTGCCAGTAGTATAAGCGGGAGTGATGGCGAGCAGTACTTC
D: -; size: few; J: TRBJ2-1; V: TRBV10-3; CDR3: CAISDQGSYNEQFF; DNA: TGTGCCATCAGTGATCAGGGTTCCTACAATGAGCAGTTCTTC
D: -; size: -; J: TRBJ1-2; V: TRBV19; CDR3: CASSIGGFYGYTF; DNA: TGTGCCAGTAGTATAGGGGGCTTCTATGGCTACACCTTC
D: -; size: -; J: TRBJ1-1; V: TRBV5-4; CDR3: CASSWERGRSTEAFF; DNA: TGTGCCAGCAGCTGGGAGCGGGGGCGCAGCACTGAAGCTTTCTTT
D: -; size: -; J: TRBJ2-1; V: TRBV6-1; CDR3: CASSEVTDYNEQFF; DNA: TGTGCCAGCAGTGAAGTAACAGATTACAATGAGCAGTTCTTC
D: -; size: -; J: TRBJ2-3; V: TRBV5-1; CDR3: CASSLEQTTDTQYF; DNA: TGCGCCAGCAGCTTGGAACAAACGACAGATACGCAGTATTTT
D: TRBD1; size: -; J: TRBJ1-5; V: TRBV6-1; CDR3: CASRRTGDSNQPQHF; DNA: TGTGCCAGCAGACGAACAGGGGATAGCAATCAGCCCCAGCATTTT
D: -; size: -; J: TRBJ1-1; V: TRBV10-3; CDR3: CAIRTTGSEAFF; DNA: TGTGCCATCAGGACCACAGGGAGCGAAGCTTTCTTT
D: TRBD1; size: -; J: TRBJ1-1; V: TRBV5-1; CDR3: CASSPSLTGSTEAFF; DNA: TGCGCCAGCAGCCCCTCCCTGACAGGGAGCACTGAAGCTTTCTTT
D: TRBD1; size: once; J: TRBJ1-5; V: TRBV19; CDR3: CASTRRTGTLNSNQPQHF; DNA: TGTGCCAGTACACGTCGGACAGGGACCCTTAACAGCAATCAGCCCCAGCATTTT
D: TRBD1; size: -; J: TRBJ1-3; V: TRBV4-1; CDR3: CASGDSPYTIYF; DNA: TGCGCCAGCGGGGACAGTCCATACACCATATATTTT
D: -; size: -; J: TRBJ2-1; V: TRBV10-3; CDR3: CAISESMGRGQFF; DNA: TGTGCCATCAGTGAGTCAATGGGTCGGGGGCAGTTCTTC
D: TRBD1; size: once; J: TRBJ1-2; V: TRBV19; CDR3: CASSSTGVRGYTF; DNA: TGTGCCAGTAGTTCGACAGGGGTTCGCGGCTACACCTTC
D: TRBD2; size: -; J: TRBJ2-1; V: TRBV7-9; CDR3: CASSNPPAAGGHEQFF; DNA: TGTGCCAGCAGCAACCCCCCTGCCGCGGGAGGGCATGAGCAGTTCTTC
D: -; size: -; J: TRBJ1-2; V: TRBV10-3; CDR3: CASSVEDYYGYTF; DNA: TGTGCCTCCTCTGTCGAAGACTATTATGGCTACACCTTC
D: -; size: -; J: TRBJ1-2; V: TRBV29-1; CDR3: CSVRQKTYGYTF; DNA: TGCAGCGTACGACAGAAAACCTATGGCTACACCTTC
D: -; size: -; J: TRBJ1-2; V: TRBV6-5; CDR3: CASSYMGGSYGYTF; DNA: TGTGCCAGCAGTTACATGGGGGGGAGCTATGGCTACACCTTC
D: -; size: -; J: TRBJ2-7; V: TRBV29-1; CDR3: CSVAGEYEQYF; DNA: TGCAGCGTTGCTGGGGAGTACGAGCAGTACTTC
D: -; size: -; J: TRBJ1-1; V: TRBV5-1; CDR3: CASSLKSYTEAFF; DNA: TGCGCCAGCAGCTTGAAGAGTTACACTGAAGCTTTCTTT
D: -; size: few; J: TRBJ2-7; V: TRBV11-2; CDR3: CASSRDSTPYEQYF; DNA: TGTGCCAGCAGCCGGGACTCAACTCCCTACGAGCAGTACTTC
D: -; size: -; J: TRBJ2-2; V: TRBV19; CDR3: CASRPGWDTGELFF; DNA: TGTGCCAGTAGGCCGGGGTGGGACACCGGGGAGCTGTTTTTT